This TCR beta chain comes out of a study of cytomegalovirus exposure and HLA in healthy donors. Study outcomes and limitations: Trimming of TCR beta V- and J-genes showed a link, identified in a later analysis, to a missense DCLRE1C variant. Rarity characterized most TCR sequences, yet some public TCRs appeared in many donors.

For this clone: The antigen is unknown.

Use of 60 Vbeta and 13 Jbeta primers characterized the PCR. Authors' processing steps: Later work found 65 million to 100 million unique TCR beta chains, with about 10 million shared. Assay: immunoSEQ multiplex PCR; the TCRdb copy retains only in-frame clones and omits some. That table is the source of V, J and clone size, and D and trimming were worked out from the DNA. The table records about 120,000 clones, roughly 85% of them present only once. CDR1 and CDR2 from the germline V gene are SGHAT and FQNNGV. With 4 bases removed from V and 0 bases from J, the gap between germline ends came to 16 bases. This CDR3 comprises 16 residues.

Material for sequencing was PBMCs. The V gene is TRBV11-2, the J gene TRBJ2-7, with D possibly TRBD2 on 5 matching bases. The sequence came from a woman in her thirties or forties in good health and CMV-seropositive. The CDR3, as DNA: TGTGCCAGCAGCTCTATTCGGGATAGAACCTCCTACGAGCAGTACTTC. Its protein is CASSSIRDRTSYEQYF.